This T cell receptor (beta chain) was retrieved from a study of Tregs in tolerant kidney transplant recipients. Mixed chimerism was transient after nonmyeloablative marrow transplants from related graft donors. The V segment lost 3 bases and the J segment 3 bases; nucleotides outside the gene matches: 6. Germline CDR1 is SGHRS and CDR2 is YFSETQ. The CDR3 loop spans 16 amino acids. Note on this clone: As yet, its antigen is unknown.

Data came from immunoSEQ multiplex PCR; TCRdb stores just in-frame clones and leaves some out. This sample has tens of thousands of clones, with about 91% found just once. Study-level points and caveats: No direct test of biological reproducibility was done here.

The input for sequencing was CD4+ T cells from blood (PBMCs), taken 24 months after the transplant. V is TRBV5-1 and J is TRBJ2-1; the match to TRBD2 covers 10 bases. This clonotype was sampled from a human patient who received a combined kidney and bone marrow transplant. Part of the T cell pool may stem from the graft donor. The CDR3, as DNA: TGCGCCAGCAGCTGGCTAGCGGGAGATGGCTACAATGAGCAGTTCTTC. Its protein is CASSWLAGDGYNEQFF.